Listed here are 28 T cell receptor beta chains from one sample, sequenced in a study of blood T cell repertoires in COVID-19 (dated by TCRdb to 2020 to 2021). Receptor libraries were prepared by the immunoSEQ multiplex PCR assay. TCRdb took over this immuneACCESS table, retaining in-frame rearrangements with V and J assigned. Such tables are incomplete; in checked studies, under half of the missing clones stem from an unresolved V gene, and the remainder is unexplained. This sample has approximately 90,000 clones in its table, and roughly three quarters of those were observed once. About 24% of the sample is taken by the ten largest. Sequenced input: peripheral blood. The receptors derive from a human donor in a cohort sampled during active COVID-19.

For the CDR3, the DNA is TGTGCCAGTAGTAGTACAGGGGGCTATGTTCCCGGGGAGCTGTTTTTT. This translates into CASSSTGGYVPGELFF. V and J are TRBV19 and TRBJ2-2; 9 bases align to TRBD1. CDR1 is LNHDA and CDR2 is SQIVND in the germline V gene (reference sequence). The CDR3 has 16 amino acids. Trimming took 4 bases from V and 6 from J; bases not matched to a gene: 9. The variable domain in full, with the rest retrieved from reference TRBV19 and TRBJ2-2, is DGGITQSPKYLFRKEGQNVTLSCEQNLNHDAMYWYRQDPGQGLRLIYYSQIVNDFQKGDIAEGYSVSREKKESFPLTVTSAQKNPTAFYLCASSSTGGYVPGELFFGEGSRLTVL.

This clone came up once. The chain uses TRBV27 and TRBJ1-2; 11 bases agree with TRBD1. Per germline, CDR1 MNHEY and CDR2 SMNVEV (reference sequence). This CDR3 has 13 amino acids. The ends lost 6 bases at V and 4 bases at J; junction bases unmatched: 1. CDR3 nucleotides: TGTGCCAGCAGGGGGACAGGGGGCTATGGCTACACCTTC. Its protein is CASRGTGGYGYTF.

The chain links TRBV5-7 to TRBJ1-5; 11 bases align to TRBD1. TRBV5-7 is placed among ORFs of uncertain function. The CDR3 contains 19 residues. The trim removed 4 bases at V and 1 base at J, leaving 13 bases unmatched. For the CDR3, the DNA is TGTGCCAGCAGCAAAGACCGGGACAGGGGGAAAGAGAGCAATCAGCCCCAGCATTTT. Its protein product is CASSKDRDRGKESNQPQHF.

In this sample, this clone turned up once. The chain employs TRBV19 and TRBJ2-3, with 10 bases aligning to TRBD2. V lost 6 bases and J lost 6; bases outside the gene matches: 6. This CDR3 is built from 14 residues. Germline CDR1 LNHDA, CDR2 SQIVND (reference sequence). The CDR3: CASRSGRAGDTQYF. For the CDR3, the DNA is TGTGCCAGTAGGAGCGGGAGGGCAGGTGATACGCAGTATTTT. The whole variable domain, filled in from reference TRBV19 and TRBJ2-3, reads DGGITQSPKYLFRKEGQNVTLSCEQNLNHDAMYWYRQDPGQGLRLIYYSQIVNDFQKGDIAEGYSVSREKKESFPLTVTSAQKNPTAFYLCASRSGRAGDTQYFGPGTRLTVL.

The J gene is TRBJ2-7, the V gene TRBV7-2, with TRBD2 matching over 7 bases. The germline CDR1 and CDR2 sequences are SGHTA and FQGNSA. The CDR3 is 17 amino acids. Trimming cost V 2 bases and J 4 bases; bases outside gene matches: 14. The CDR3 loop reads CASSLRNGAGAGYEQYF. The CDR3 nucleotides read TGTGCCAGCAGCTTAAGAAACGGCGCGGGAGCGGGATACGAGCAGTACTTC.

The V and J genes are TRBV10-3 and TRBJ1-6, with 9 bases aligning to TRBD1. J was trimmed by 9 bases and V by 4 bases; bases with no gene match: 7. Per germline, CDR1 ENHRY and CDR2 SYGVKD. The CDR3 consists of 15 residues. CDR3 loop: CAISGPDRGSSPLHF. CDR3 nucleotides: TGTGCCATCAGTGGTCCGGACAGGGGTAGTTCACCCCTCCACTTT.

This chain links TRBV2 with TRBJ2-1; 7 nucleotides line up with TRBD2. Germline CDR1 reads SNHLY; CDR2 reads FYNNEI. The V gene end was trimmed by 4 bases and the J gene end by 1 base; junction bases not matched to a gene: 10. The CDR3 is 17 residues long. The CDR3 loop is CASSGPARERSYNEQFF. In DNA, the CDR3 is TGTGCCAGCAGTGGGCCAGCGCGGGAGCGATCCTACAATGAGCAGTTCTTC.

V is TRBV5-1 and J is TRBJ2-3, with D maybe TRBD2 (5 bases). Trimming took off 3 bases at V and 0 bases at J, with 11 bases between the two ends. The CDR3 sequence is 15 residues long. Germline V gene sequence: CDR1 SGHRS, CDR2 YFSETQ. CDR3 DNA sequence: TGCGCCAGCAGCTCGAGCGGAGATAGCACAGATACGCAGTATTTT. Its translation: CASSSSGDSTDTQYF.

This clone has just one count. The chain recombines TRBV7-9 with TRBJ2-1, with 9 bases lining up with TRBD2. The CDR3 totals 19 residues. Germline values: CDR1 SEHNR, CDR2 FQNEAQ (reference sequence). The junction had 14 bases not matched to a gene; V was cut back by 0 bases and J by 5 bases. The DNA for the CDR3 is TGTGCCAGCAGCTTAGCCCCCGGGAGGGCGGGAGGGGGCCACAATGAGCAGTTCTTC. Translation: CASSLAPGRAGGGHNEQFF.

The chain recombines TRBV7-3 with TRBJ2-6; the D gene is possibly TRBD1 (6 bases). The CDR3 extends over 16 amino acids. Deletions cut 5 bases from V and 0 bases from J, with 11 bases between. The germline gives CDR1 SGHTA, CDR2 FQGTGA. CDR3 protein: CASSLTGTSGANVLTF. The CDR3 bases are TGTGCCAGCAGCCTTACAGGGACCTCTGGGGCCAACGTCCTGACTTTC.

This clone appeared a few times. The chain recombines TRBV18 with TRBJ1-1, with 8 bases identical to TRBD1. V dropped 5 bases and J dropped 5; count of bases not matched to a gene: 4. CDR1 and CDR2 (germline): KGHSH, LQKENI. The CDR3 extends over 13 amino acids. The CDR3 region has the DNA TGTGCCAGCTCAACGACAGGGGTTACTGAAGCTTTCTTT. Its protein product is CASSTTGVTEAFF. Filled out from reference TRBV18 and TRBJ1-1, the complete variable domain reads NAGVMQNPRHLVRRRGQEARLRCSPMKGHSHVYWYRQLPEEGLKFMVYLQKENIIDESGMPKERFSAEFPKEGPSILRIQQVVRGDSAAYFCASSTTGVTEAFFGQGTRLTVV.

CDR3: CASSQGGTELGFYEQYF. CDR3 bases: TGTGCCAGCAGCCAAGGGGGGACAGAACTAGGTTTCTACGAGCAGTACTTC. The chain couples TRBV4-2 to TRBJ2-7; the match to TRBD1 covers 7 bases. Germline values: CDR1 LGHNA, CDR2 YNFKEQ. Trimming cost V 1 base and J 3 bases; bases outside gene matches: 12. The CDR3 covers 17 residues.

The chain carries TRBV4-1 and TRBJ1-3; maybe TRBD1 (6 bases). The germline V gene has CDR1 MGHRA and CDR2 YSYEKL. The CDR3 sequence is 19 residues long. Between the trimmed V and J ends, which lost 5 bases and 0 bases, there was a span of 23 bases. The CDR3 nucleotides are TGCGCCAGCAGCTTCCTAAGGCCGCCAGGGGATTACTCTGGAAACACCATATATTTT. It encodes CASSFLRPPGDYSGNTIYF.

The chain employs TRBV6-1 and TRBJ1-5; D perhaps matches TRBD1 (5 bases). The CDR3 has 15 residues. V was shortened by 2 bases and J by 3 bases, with 11 bases between the two germline ends. Per germline, CDR1 MNHNS and CDR2 SASEGT. DNA for the CDR3: TGTGCCAGCAGTGAATTAGCGGGACTCAATCAGCCCCAGCATTTT. Translation gives CASSELAGLNQPQHF.

Concerning this clone itself: One junction end does not reproduce the germline sequence, and a read error may be involved. This chain joins TRBV18 and TRBJ2-1; the D gene is possibly TRBD1 (5 bases). Looked up from germline, CDR1 is KGHSH and CDR2 is LQKENI. This CDR3 has 16 amino acids. The CDR3 sequence: CASSRRQPDSFNEQFF. Here the CDR3 DNA reads TGTGCCAGCTCACGCAGACAGCCCGATTCCTTCAATGAGCAGTTCTTC.

The V call is TRBV21-1, the J call TRBJ2-7; the DNA was not compared with TRBD2, the D call given in the table. TRBV21-1 is a pseudogene. The CDR3 length is 16 residues. This CDR3 reads CASSKAPLVGSVWQYF. CDR3 DNA: TGTGCCAGCAGCAAAGCCCCCTTGGTTGGGAGCGTGTGGCAGTACTTC.

There are many counts of this clone. V and J are TRBV13 and TRBJ1-4, with 11 nucleotides matching TRBD1. CDR1 is PRHDT, CDR2 FYEKMQ, per germline (reference sequence). Germline trimming cut 6 bases from V and 3 bases from J; bases unmatched to any gene: 6. This CDR3 has 16 residues. The CDR3 DNA follows: TGTGCCAGCAGTAGTGGACAGGGGGCTCCTAATGAAAAACTGTTTTTT. This translates into CASSSGQGAPNEKLFF.

The chain recombines TRBV7-8 with TRBJ2-4; 7 nucleotides match TRBD1. Germline-derived CDR1 and CDR2 are SGHVS and FQNEAQ. V dropped 1 base and J dropped 4; count of bases not matched to a gene: 7. The CDR3 extends over 16 amino acids. This CDR3 reads CASSLGLGTAKNIQYF. DNA of the CDR3: TGTGCCAGCAGCTTAGGCCTTGGGACAGCAAAAAACATTCAGTACTTC.

The CDR3 nucleotides are TGTGCCAGCAGTTACACACAGGGGGCGGGGAGGGATACGCAGTATTTT. Amino acids: CASSYTQGAGRDTQYF. This chain joins TRBV6-5 and TRBJ2-3; 9 bases match TRBD1. Germline loops: CDR1 MNHEY, CDR2 SVGAGI. CDR3 length: 16 residues. V lost 2 bases to trimming and J lost 6 bases; unmatched junction nucleotides: 9.

This chain joins TRBV3-1 (or the pseudogene TRBV3-2) and TRBJ2-1; 10 bases are shared with TRBD2. Germline-derived CDR1 and CDR2 are LGHDT and YNNKEL (reference sequence). The J segment lost 15 bases and the V segment lost 0 bases, leaving 8 bases of the junction unmatched. The CDR3 has 14 residues. The CDR3 here is CASSQEASGSILFF. Written as DNA, the CDR3 is TGTGCCAGCAGCCAAGAGGCTAGCGGGAGTATATTGTTCTTC.

This clone was counted only a few times. The rearrangement uses TRBV2 and TRBJ1-4; 10 bases match TRBD1. The germline V gene encodes CDR1 SNHLY and CDR2 FYNNEI. V shed 6 bases and J 7 bases; nucleotides not matched to a gene: 5. The CDR3 is 14 amino acids. The CDR3 reads CASSRDRGGEKLFF. CDR3 DNA: TGTGCCAGCAGCCGGGACAGGGGAGGTGAAAAACTGTTTTTT.

This chain links TRBV3-1 (or the pseudogene TRBV3-2) with TRBJ2-1; TRBD1 might be the D (5 bases). The CDR3 sequence is 14 residues long. Trimming removed 7 bases at V and 5 bases at J, with 15 bases between. In germline, CDR1 is LGHDT, CDR2 YNNKEL (reference sequence). CDR3 loop: CASTTLGRNNEQFF. Here the CDR3 DNA reads TGTGCCAGCACCACCCTGGGGCGAAACAATGAGCAGTTCTTC.

This clone occurred a few times. The CDR3 is CASSPQGTGSYNEQFF. CDR3 nucleotides: TGTGCCAGCTCACCGCAGGGGACGGGCTCCTACAATGAGCAGTTCTTC. This sequence joins TRBV18 and TRBJ2-1, with D perhaps TRBD1 (6 bases). V dropped 3 bases and J dropped 0 bases, with 12 bases sitting between them. This CDR3 region has 16 residues. Germline CDR1 and CDR2: KGHSH and LQKENI.

The V gene is TRBV5-5, the J gene TRBJ2-7; unclear D gene. CDR1 is SGHKS, CDR2 YYEKEE, per germline (reference sequence). The CDR3 consists of 13 residues. Deletions cut 4 bases from V and 4 bases from J, with 12 bases between. CDR3 coding DNA: TGTGCCAGCAGCCCCGAAATCCTATACGAGCAGTACTTC. Protein product: CASSPEILYEQYF.

The chain has TRBV5-1 and TRBJ2-5; possible D gene TRBD1, 6 bases. The CDR3 is 14 residues long. Germline V lookup: CDR1 SGHRS, CDR2 YFSETQ. Deletions cut 0 bases from V and 7 bases from J, with 13 bases between. As DNA, the CDR3 is TGCGCCAGCAGCTTGGGTCCCCCACAGGGGACCCAGTACTTC. Its protein product is CASSLGPPQGTQYF.

The chain carries TRBV7-9 and TRBJ2-3; 14 bases are a match to TRBD2. V lost 5 bases and J lost 5; bases outside the gene matches: 9. This CDR3 contains 17 residues. Germline values: CDR1 SEHNR, CDR2 FQNEAQ (reference sequence). For the CDR3, the DNA is TGTGCCAGCAGCCCCCTCGGGACTAGCGGGAGCGGAGATACGCAGTATTTT. Translating gives CASSPLGTSGSGDTQYF.

This chain uses TRBV19 with TRBJ1-1; 8 bases match TRBD1. V was pared by 7 bases and J by 7 bases, with 20 bases of the junction left unmatched. The CDR3 has 17 residues. Germline V gives CDR1 LNHDA, CDR2 SQIVND (reference sequence). CDR3 residues: CASNYLQGDLPGGEAFF. CDR3 nucleotides: TGTGCCAGTAATTATTTACAGGGGGACCTCCCAGGTGGTGAAGCTTTCTTT.

This chain uses TRBV11-1 with TRBJ2-1; D possibly corresponds to TRBD1 (6 bases). There are 16 residues in the CDR3. The germline V and J ends were trimmed by 5 bases and 0 bases, with 14 bases remaining between them. Germline CDR1 is SGHAT and CDR2 is FQDESV (reference sequence). For the CDR3, the DNA is TGTGCCAGCAGCCCTTGGACAGACAGCTCCTACAATGAGCAGTTCTTC. Translating it yields CASSPWTDSSYNEQFF.